Listed below are T cell receptor beta chains from one sample, sequenced in a study of T cells after yellow fever vaccination. Each CDR3 protein gets one entry after TCRdb re-called the 5' RACE reads with MiXCR. The table shows hundreds of thousands of distinct CDR3 sequences, with roughly 13% occurring only once. The sequences come from PBMCs, collected on the day of the yellow fever booster vaccination. The receptor source for this set is a young man who received the YFV17D yellow fever vaccine. CDR3s include the opening cysteine and the closing phenylalanine or tryptophan. Fields, in order: clone size, J gene, V gene, CDR3 protein. Size tells how often a clone was seen (once, few, many) or the class of an expanded clone, and some rows leave it out.

few | TRBJ2-2 | TRBV12-3/TRBV12-4 | CASSPDPANTGELFF
many | TRBJ1-3 | TRBV29-1 | CSVAPRGYRNTIYF
few | TRBJ1-5 | TRBV6-5 | CASSWGQYDQPQHF
few | TRBJ2-3 | TRBV2 | CASRPTSGRTDTQYF
few | TRBJ2-5 | TRBV10-3 | CAIRSQGPEETQYF
few | TRBJ2-1 | TRBV2 | CASSASAGGLRFLNEQFF
- | TRBJ1-1 | TRBV29-1 | CSSRRGGVTEAFF
- | TRBJ2-1 | TRBV9 | CASSVVSGRDNEQFF
few | TRBJ1-6 | TRBV4-3 | CASSQDIPGKTTYNSPLHF
- | TRBJ2-2 | TRBV7-6 | CASSLALASGTDTGELFF
- | TRBJ1-2 | TRBV5-1 | CASSLAAGANYGYTF
few | TRBJ1-1 | TRBV12-3/TRBV12-4 | CASSGGRSTEAFF
few | TRBJ1-4 | TRBV28 | CASSSYTEKLFF
- | TRBJ1-4 | TRBV27 | CASSLSPGGEKLFF
few | TRBJ2-5 | TRBV7-2 | CASSQDRDQETQYF
few | TRBJ2-5 | TRBV28 | CASSSRDRETQYF
few | TRBJ2-7 | TRBV28 | CASSSPSDRADEQYF
few | TRBJ1-5 | TRBV5-5 | CASSGETGISNQPQHF
few | TRBJ2-1 | TRBV5-1 | CASGGLAGGNNEQFF
many | TRBJ1-5 | TRBV6-5 | CASSNINQPQHF
few | TRBJ2-2 | TRBV4-3 | CASSLDRGRGRGSGTGELFF
few | TRBJ2-3 | TRBV6-5 | CASSYNGLVTDTQYF
many | TRBJ2-1 | TRBV12-3/TRBV12-4 | CASSLIRKQFF
- | TRBJ1-1 | TRBV12-3/TRBV12-4 | CASSLRDRGPEAFF
few | TRBJ1-1 | TRBV7-2 | CASSHYGRGRPGTEAFF
- | TRBJ1-1 | TRBV6-1 | CASILGGTNTEAFF
many | TRBJ2-7 | TRBV20-1 | CSATKLSYEQYF
few | TRBJ2-2 | TRBV29-1 | CSVEGQGVTGELFF
few | TRBJ1-5 | TRBV20-1 | CSALRDTRGPQHF
few | TRBJ2-7 | TRBV12-3/TRBV12-4 | CASSLHADEQYF
- | TRBJ2-3 | TRBV7-9 | CASSVRDRGTDTQYF
few | TRBJ2-1 | TRBV20-1 | CSAREPNGNEQFF
- | TRBJ1-1 | TRBV2 | CASNGLGGTEAFF
- | TRBJ2-5 | TRBV7-8 | CASSLVRLVARAQYF
few | TRBJ1-2 | TRBV6-1 | CASHTRWTGGSRYTF
few | TRBJ2-7 | TRBV7-2 | CASSAVAGGITYEQYF
few | TRBJ2-7 | TRBV7-2 | CASSTAGAYEQYF